This TCR beta chain was obtained from a study of response to subunit inactivated influenza vaccine. The V gene's germline CDR1 is LGHNA and CDR2 YNFKEQ. V dropped 2 bases and J dropped 4 bases, with 12 bases sitting between them. This CDR3 region has 16 residues. In TCRdb, the RT-PCR reads were re-called with MiXCR into one record per CDR3 protein. The sample comprises fewer than 700,000 distinct CDR3 sequences, 10% to 15% of which are singletons, and around 13% rests with the top ten. The rearrangement links TRBV4-2 to TRBJ2-6; D uncertain. The sample was PBMCs from blood, taken more than 35 days after vaccination. This clonotype was obtained from a man aged 50 to 60 who received an inactivated influenza vaccine. CDR3 coding DNA: TGTGCCAGCAGCCAAACGGCGATAGGGGGGGCCAACGTCCTGACTTTC. It yields the protein CASSQTAIGGANVLTF.